The 30 T cell receptor beta chains below were found in one sample sequenced in a study of technical replicates of blood from a handful of donors. Sequenced by immunoSEQ multiplex PCR; TCRdb stores in-frame clones only, minus some. The sample lists some 49,000 clones, roughly nine tenths occurring once. The material sequenced was PBMCs. The receptor set was obtained from a human donor in good health. Some clones in this sample may be carry-over from other donors' samples.

The chain carries TRBV6-1 and TRBJ1-4, with D possibly matching TRBD1 (6 bases). The V and J ends lost 2 bases and 8 bases respectively, with 12 bases between them. The CDR3 covers 14 residues. The germline V gene encodes CDR1 MNHNS and CDR2 SASEGT. CDR3 DNA: TGTGCCAGCAGTGAACGTAGGACAGAGGAAAAACTGTTTTTT. Translation: CASSERRTEEKLFF.

The rearrangement links TRBV9 to TRBJ1-1, with TRBD1 matching over 9 bases. Germline loops: CDR1 SGDLS, CDR2 YYNGEE. Trimming took 3 bases from V and 3 from J; bases not matched to a gene: 0. The CDR3 is 13 amino acids. The CDR3 loop reads CASSGTGDTEAFF. The CDR3 DNA follows: TGTGCCAGCAGCGGGACAGGGGACACTGAAGCTTTCTTT.

The chain joins TRBV5-1 to TRBJ2-1; 8 positions agree with TRBD2. The CDR3 runs 15 residues. CDR1 is SGHRS and CDR2 is YFSETQ in the germline V gene. After removal of 1 base from V and 9 bases from J, the junction contained 9 bases not matched to a gene. CDR3 sequence: CASSLIAGGGGEQFF. As DNA, the CDR3 is TGCGCCAGCAGCTTGATTGCGGGAGGCGGAGGTGAGCAGTTCTTC.

The chain joins TRBV4-3 to TRBJ2-7; the D is unclear. Germline assignment: CDR1 LGHNA and CDR2 YSLEER. The CDR3 length is 15 residues. V dropped 0 bases and J dropped 5 bases, with 14 bases sitting between them. This CDR3 reads CASSQESLSYNEQYF. CDR3 DNA: TGCGCCAGCAGCCAAGAGTCCCTGTCGTACAACGAGCAGTACTTC.

J is TRBJ2-7 and V is TRBV19, with a weak D call TRBD1 (5 bases). Germline CDR1 reads LNHDA; CDR2 reads SQIVND (reference sequence). The CDR3 is 14 amino acids. Trimming took 4 bases from V and 0 from J, leaving 10 bases between them. For the CDR3, the DNA is TGTGCCAGTAGTAAAGGCAGGGACTCCTACGAGCAGTACTTC. Translation: CASSKGRDSYEQYF.

This chain joins TRBV4-1 and TRBJ2-5; 9 bases line up with TRBD2. The CDR3 runs 16 residues. Germline trimming cut 0 bases from V and 5 bases from J; bases unmatched to any gene: 7. In germline, CDR1 is MGHRA, CDR2 YSYEKL. In DNA, the CDR3 is TGCGCCAGCAGCCAAGATCGGCTAGCGGGATGGGAGACCCAGTACTTC. Translating gives CASSQDRLAGWETQYF.

The rearrangement joins TRBV4-2 to TRBJ1-2; D is perhaps TRBD1 (5 bases). Germline CDR1 is LGHNA and CDR2 is YNFKEQ. The CDR3 loop spans 14 amino acids. Trimming took off 0 bases at V and 8 bases at J, with 13 bases between the two ends. Written as DNA, the CDR3 is TGTGCCAGCAGCCAAGATTCGGGGGGAGGAGGCTACACCTTC. Amino acid sequence: CASSQDSGGGGYTF.

In this sample, this clone turned up many times. The chain combines TRBV27 with TRBJ1-2; TRBD1 might be the D (5 bases). Germline V lookup: CDR1 MNHEY, CDR2 SMNVEV (reference sequence). There are 14 residues in the CDR3. Between the trimmed V and J ends, which lost 4 bases and 7 bases, there was a span of 16 bases. The CDR3: CASSYAGPSSGYTF. The CDR3 DNA reads as TGTGCCAGCAGTTACGCGGGGCCCTCGAGTGGCTACACCTTC.

The chain carries TRBV4-3 and TRBJ1-1; D ambiguous. The CDR3 runs 15 residues. Germline V gene data show CDR1 as LGHNA and CDR2 as YSLEER. The V end lost 0 bases, the J end lost 4 bases, and 12 bases lay between the germline ends. The CDR3 sequence: CASSQDRWQVTEAFF. For the CDR3, the DNA is TGCGCCAGCAGCCAAGATCGGTGGCAGGTCACTGAAGCTTTCTTT.

The rearrangement joins TRBV4-1 to TRBJ1-2; TRBD1 is a possible D gene (5 bases). Trimming shortened V by 1 base and J by 8 bases, and 17 bases separated the two germline ends. The germline V gene has CDR1 MGHRA and CDR2 YSYEKL. The CDR3 is made up of 15 amino acids. In nucleotides, the CDR3 is TGCGCCAGCAGCCAAGTCGGCCAGGGAACGGGCGGCTACACCTTC. Protein sequence: CASSQVGQGTGGYTF.

This chain uses TRBV6-1 with TRBJ2-1; 9 nucleotides agree with TRBD2. The CDR3 is 12 residues long. J was trimmed by 14 bases and V by 3 bases; bases with no gene match: 5. CDR1 MNHNS and CDR2 SASEGT come from the germline V gene. CDR3 sequence reads: CASSDPQRGEFF. The CDR3 coding sequence is TGTGCCAGCAGTGACCCTCAGCGGGGGGAGTTCTTC.

The chain combines TRBV5-1 with TRBJ2-2, with 12 bases that match TRBD2. Germline CDR1 reads SGHRS; CDR2 reads YFSETQ. This CDR3 contains 17 residues. V was clipped by 4 bases and J by 4 bases; unmatched bases: 8. CDR3 sequence reads: CASSLPLAGGATGELFF. In nucleotides, the CDR3 is TGCGCCAGCAGCCTACCACTAGCGGGGGGAGCCACCGGGGAGCTGTTTTTT.

This clone showed up just a few times. The chain carries TRBV5-1 and TRBJ1-5; the match to TRBD1 covers 7 bases. J was trimmed by 7 bases and V by 0 bases; bases with no gene match: 7. Germline lookup yields CDR1 SGHRS and CDR2 YFSETQ. The CDR3 consists of 15 residues. CDR3 region: CASSLGPGQLQPQHF. The CDR3 DNA sequence: TGCGCCAGCAGCTTGGGGCCGGGACAGCTCCAGCCCCAGCATTTT.

This sequence joins TRBV4-1 and TRBJ2-3; D is uncertain. CDR1 MGHRA and CDR2 YSYEKL come from the germline V gene. V was clipped by 0 bases and J by 2 bases, with 12 bases between them. The CDR3 is 16 amino acids. CDR3 loop: CASSQERKSPTDTQYF. The CDR3 DNA sequence: TGCGCCAGCAGCCAAGAAAGAAAGAGCCCCACAGATACGCAGTATTTT.

The genes are TRBV6-5 and TRBJ1-2; 7 nucleotides align to TRBD1. The V gene's germline CDR1 is MNHEY and CDR2 SVGAGI. V lost 6 bases, J lost 2 bases, and 3 bases stayed unmatched. The CDR3 contains 13 residues. This chain's CDR3 is CASREQGNYGYTF. CDR3 DNA sequence: TGTGCCAGCAGGGAACAGGGGAACTATGGCTACACCTTC.

The chain is built from TRBV5-4 and TRBJ2-1, with D perhaps matching TRBD2 (6 bases). Germline CDR1 and CDR2: SGHNT and YYREEE (reference sequence). This CDR3 has 13 amino acids. Trimming pared 3 bases from V and 6 bases from J, leaving 10 bases between. CDR3 region: CASSSGDCNEQFF. CDR3 in DNA: TGTGCCAGCAGCTCGGGGGACTGCAATGAGCAGTTCTTC.

This chain connects TRBV14 to TRBJ2-5; D is possibly TRBD2 (5 bases). The ends were cut back, 1 base at V and 4 bases at J, with 10 bases in the middle. The CDR3 contains 14 residues. Germline-derived CDR1 and CDR2 are SGHDN and FVKESK. The DNA of the CDR3 is TGTGCCAGCAGCCAAGCTGGAGGTCTAGAGACCCAGTACTTC. Translation: CASSQAGGLETQYF.

For the CDR3, the DNA is TGTGCCAGCAGCCAGCTAGCGTACACCGGGGAGCTGTTTTTT. Amino acids: CASSQLAYTGELFF. The chain combines TRBV7-3 with TRBJ2-2, with a tentative D call TRBD2 (6 bases). This CDR3 is 14 amino acids long. V lost 5 bases to trimming and J lost 3 bases, with 10 bases between them. CDR1 SGHTA and CDR2 FQGTGA come from the germline V gene.

The genes are TRBV11-3 and TRBJ2-7; D gene ambiguous. Per the germline V gene, CDR1 is SGHNT and CDR2 is YENEEA. Deletions cut 3 bases from V and 0 bases from J, with 12 bases between. The CDR3 is 15 residues long. This CDR3 reads CASSLNVGSSYEQYF. As DNA, the CDR3 is TGTGCCAGCAGCTTGAATGTGGGCAGCTCCTACGAGCAGTACTTC.

Written as DNA, the CDR3 is TGTGCCAGCAGCCAAGATCTAGCGGCAGGCTCTGGAAACACCATATATTTT. Amino acid sequence: CASSQDLAAGSGNTIYF. The V gene is TRBV4-2, the J gene TRBJ1-3; no clear D. CDR3 length equals 17 residues. Trimming took 0 bases from V and 0 from J, leaving 12 bases between them. Germline loops: CDR1 LGHNA, CDR2 YNFKEQ.

The genes are TRBV5-1 and TRBJ2-1; 8 bases match TRBD2. Losses at the gene ends were 2 bases for V and 6 bases for J; bases not matched to a gene: 7. The CDR3 sequence is 15 residues long. CDR1 SGHRS and CDR2 YFSETQ come from the germline V gene. CDR3 bases: TGCGCCAGCAGCTTTAACGGGGGGGGCCCCAATGAGCAGTTCTTC. It yields the protein CASSFNGGGPNEQFF.

The chain couples TRBV21-1 to TRBJ1-2; the listed D gene, TRBD1, was not tested against the DNA. TRBV21-1 is annotated as a pseudogene. This CDR3 has 15 residues. DNA for the CDR3: TGTGCCAGCAGCGCCTCCCGGGACAGAACACATGGCTACACCTTC. It translates to CASSASRDRTHGYTF.

V usage is TRBV7-9 and J usage is TRBJ2-5; 9 bases agree with TRBD2. Germline CDR1 is SEHNR and CDR2 is FQNEAQ (reference sequence). The CDR3 contains 17 residues. V was pared by 5 bases and J by 4 bases, with 14 bases of the junction left unmatched. The CDR3 loop is CASSPQWAGGPRETQYF. In nucleotides, the CDR3 is TGTGCCAGCAGCCCGCAGTGGGCGGGGGGGCCCCGAGAGACCCAGTACTTC.

This chain uses TRBV5-6 with TRBJ2-2; D unclear. The germline V gene encodes CDR1 SGHDT and CDR2 YYEEEE. V lost 2 bases and J 6 bases, leaving 8 bases between the germline ends. The CDR3 loop spans 13 amino acids. The CDR3 bases are TGTGCCAGCAGCTTTCTTGCGTCCGGGGAGCTGTTTTTT. It translates to CASSFLASGELFF.

The rearrangement uses TRBV5-6 and TRBJ2-5; possible D gene TRBD2, 5 bases. The V gene's germline CDR1 is SGHDT and CDR2 YYEEEE. V lost 8 bases and J 5 bases, leaving 10 bases between the germline ends. The CDR3 sequence is 11 residues long. CDR3 sequence: CASESGETQYF. DNA for the CDR3: TGTGCCAGTGAGTCGGGGGAGACCCAGTACTTC.

V is TRBV27 and J is TRBJ1-2, with TRBD1 as a possible D gene (5 bases). The CDR3 has 14 amino acids. V was shortened by 6 bases and J by 0 bases, with 11 bases between the two germline ends. CDR1 is MNHEY and CDR2 is SMNVEV in the germline V gene (reference sequence). CDR3 nucleotides: TGTGCCAGCAGCCTGAGGACACCTAACTATGGCTACACCTTC. This codes for CASSLRTPNYGYTF.

The J gene is TRBJ1-6, the V gene TRBV2; TRBD1 agrees at 8 bases. This CDR3 is 14 amino acids long. V gave up 5 bases and J gave up 3 bases; unmatched junction bases: 0. Germline V gene lookup returns CDR1 SNHLY and CDR2 FYNNEI. The CDR3 DNA reads TGTGCCAGCAGTACAGGGGGCTATAATTCACCCCTCCACTTT. Encoded protein: CASSTGGYNSPLHF.

The chain is built from TRBV27 and TRBJ2-2; 7 bases fit TRBD1. Germline lookup yields CDR1 MNHEY and CDR2 SMNVEV (reference sequence). V shed 5 bases, J shed 0 bases, and the junction held 6 bases outside the gene matches. The CDR3 covers 16 residues. CDR3 DNA: TGTGCCAGCAGTCGTACACAGGGGACGAACACCGGGGAGCTGTTTTTT. Protein: CASSRTQGTNTGELFF.

This clone is large within its sample. V is TRBV6-4 and J is TRBJ2-3, with 7 bases lining up with TRBD2. Looked up from germline, CDR1 is MRHNA and CDR2 is SNTAGT. With V trimmed by 0 bases and J by 4 bases, 4 bases remained unmatched. This CDR3 has 15 residues. Written as DNA, the CDR3 is TGTGCCAGCAGTGACTCGAGTGGGGGGGCAGATACGCAGTATTTT. Protein product: CASSDSSGGADTQYF.

The rearrangement joins TRBV6-5 to TRBJ2-3, with TRBD2 matching 7 bases. The CDR3 loop spans 15 amino acids. Looked up from germline, CDR1 is MNHEY and CDR2 is SVGAGI. J lost 0 bases, V lost 6 bases, and 6 bases had no gene match. The CDR3 region is CASRYWRGSTDTQYF. CDR3 bases: TGTGCCAGCAGATATTGGCGGGGGAGCACAGATACGCAGTATTTT.